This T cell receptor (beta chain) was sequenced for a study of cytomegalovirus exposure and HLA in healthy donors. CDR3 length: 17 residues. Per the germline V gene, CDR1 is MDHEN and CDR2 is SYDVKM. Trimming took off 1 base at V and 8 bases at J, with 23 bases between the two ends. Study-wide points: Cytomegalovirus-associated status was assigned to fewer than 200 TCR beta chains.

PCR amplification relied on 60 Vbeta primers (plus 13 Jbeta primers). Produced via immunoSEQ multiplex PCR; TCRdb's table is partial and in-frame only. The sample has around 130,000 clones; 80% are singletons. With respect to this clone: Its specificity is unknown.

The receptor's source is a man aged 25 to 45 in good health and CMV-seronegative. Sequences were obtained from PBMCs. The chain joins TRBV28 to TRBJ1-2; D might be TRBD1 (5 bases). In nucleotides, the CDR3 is TGTGCCAGCAGTTTATCAGACCTTGGACAAGCGCCCTTCGGCTACACCTTC. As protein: CASSLSDLGQAPFGYTF.